This entry lists 16 T cell receptor beta chains sequenced from one sample in a study of blood T cell repertoires in COVID-19. Clones were sequenced by immunoSEQ multiplex PCR, and TCRdb holds only the in-frame ones, with some missing. The sample includes some 160,000 clones, roughly 80% of them seen just once. The sequencing input was peripheral blood. These receptors originate from a man aged 50 or older with active or convalescent COVID-19.

The rearrangement links TRBV2 to TRBJ1-1; the match to TRBD1 covers 7 bases. The CDR3 contains 13 residues. CDR1 and CDR2 (germline): SNHLY, FYNNEI. J lost 4 bases, V lost 6 bases, and 5 bases had no gene match. CDR3 nucleotide sequence: TGTGCCAGCAGCCCCACAGGGGCCACTGAAGCTTTCTTT. As protein: CASSPTGATEAFF.

The chain carries TRBV6-1 and TRBJ2-3; D not resolved. Germline V CDR1 and CDR2: MNHNS, SASEGT. The ends were cut back, 0 bases at V and 2 bases at J, with 12 bases in the middle. The CDR3 contains 16 residues. CDR3 DNA: TGTGCCAGCAGTGAAGCGTTCGCAGGAACCACAGATACGCAGTATTTT. Protein: CASSEAFAGTTDTQYF.

The chain is built from TRBV29-1 and TRBJ2-3; 7 bases map to TRBD2. In germline, CDR1 is SQVTM, CDR2 ANQGSEA. V dropped 4 bases and J dropped 2; count of bases not matched to a gene: 12. The CDR3 consists of 16 residues. In nucleotides, the CDR3 is TGCAGCGTTGGGAAAGGTAGCGGGTCTTCCACAGATACGCAGTATTTT. Translation: CSVGKGSGSSTDTQYF.

The V call is TRBV19, the J call TRBJ1-2; 7 bases fit TRBD1. After removal of 2 bases from V and 8 bases from J, the junction contained 11 bases not matched to a gene. Germline assignment: CDR1 LNHDA and CDR2 SQIVND (reference sequence). CDR3 length equals 15 residues. The CDR3 here is CASSIFGTALYGYTF. DNA of the CDR3: TGTGCCAGTAGTATATTCGGGACAGCCCTCTACGGCTACACCTTC.

This clone was recorded many times. The rearrangement joins TRBV7-9 to TRBJ2-6; 9 bases agree with TRBD1. Germline V CDR1 and CDR2: SEHNR, FQNEAQ (reference sequence). The CDR3 runs to 17 residues. The V gene end was trimmed by 6 bases and the J gene end by 0 bases; junction bases not matched to a gene: 6. The CDR3 DNA follows: TGTGCCAGCAGTCATAGACAGGGGGGCTCTGGGGCCAACGTCCTGACTTTC. It specifies CASSHRQGGSGANVLTF.

The chain recombines TRBV7-9 with TRBJ2-2; 10 nucleotides line up with TRBD2. Looked up from germline, CDR1 is SEHNR and CDR2 is FQNEAQ (reference sequence). This CDR3 spans 19 amino acids. V lost 8 bases and J lost 4; bases outside the gene matches: 19. The CDR3 DNA reads as TGTGCCAGCGCGATACCAAAGGAGCTAGCGGGAGAAAGCACCGGGGAGCTGTTTTTT. This sequence encodes CASAIPKELAGESTGELFF.

The chain recombines TRBV11-2 with TRBJ1-2; D ambiguous. From germline, CDR1 is SGHAT and CDR2 FQNNGV. The V and J ends lost 0 bases and 6 bases respectively, with 20 bases between them. The CDR3 is 17 amino acids. In nucleotides, the CDR3 is TGTGCCAGCAGCTTAGATCCGGGTCGCGCGCCTTCCCATGGCTACACCTTC. It encodes CASSLDPGRAPSHGYTF.

Written as DNA, the CDR3 is TGTGCCAGCAGAGTGGCTGGAGTCTACGAGCAGTACTTC. It translates to CASRVAGVYEQYF. The chain uses TRBV6-5 and TRBJ2-7; the D is unclear. The CDR3 runs to 13 residues. Germline values: CDR1 MNHEY, CDR2 SVGAGI. Trimming removed 6 bases from V and 3 bases from J, with 12 bases in between.

The CDR3 is CAGRGTGNYEQYF. The CDR3 DNA follows: TGTGCCGGACGGGGGACAGGGAACTACGAGCAGTACTTC. The chain recombines TRBV28 with TRBJ2-7, with 9 bases lining up with TRBD1. In germline, CDR1 is MDHEN, CDR2 SYDVKM. This CDR3 comprises 13 residues. Losses at the gene ends were 11 bases for V and 3 bases for J; bases not matched to a gene: 8.

The genes are TRBV28 and TRBJ1-3; D possibly corresponds to TRBD1 (5 bases). This CDR3 spans 14 amino acids. V lost 4 bases and J lost 0, with 7 bases in between. Germline assignment: CDR1 MDHEN and CDR2 SYDVKM. The CDR3 loop reads CASSWGSSGNTIYF. DNA for the CDR3: TGTGCCAGCAGTTGGGGCAGCTCTGGAAACACCATATATTTT.

This clone was recorded only once. The CDR3 nucleotides read TGTGCCAGCAGCCCACGGACGGGGGGTATGAACACTGAAGCTTTCTTT. Translated, it gives CASSPRTGGMNTEAFF. The V and J genes are TRBV7-3 and TRBJ1-1, with D possibly TRBD1 on 5 matching bases. The CDR3 consists of 16 residues. The germline CDR1 and CDR2 sequences are SGHTA and FQGTGA. Deletions cut 5 bases from V and 0 bases from J, with 16 bases between.

The chain uses TRBV9 and TRBJ1-2; the D is unclear. The CDR3 consists of 14 residues. From germline, CDR1 is SGDLS and CDR2 YYNGEE. V dropped 2 bases and J dropped 0 bases, with 8 bases sitting between them. CDR3 amino acids: CASSVSTSNYGYTF. The CDR3 DNA follows: TGTGCCAGCAGCGTTAGCACCTCTAACTATGGCTACACCTTC.

This sequence joins TRBV9 and TRBJ1-6, with 7 bases fitting TRBD1. Germline V gene data show CDR1 as SGDLS and CDR2 as YYNGEE. Trimming at V came to 3 bases and at J to 0 bases, leaving 9 bases not matched to a gene. This CDR3 comprises 18 residues. As DNA, the CDR3 is TGTGCCAGCAGCGGCTGGGACAGAAGTTTCTCCTATAATTCACCCCTCCACTTT. Its protein product is CASSGWDRSFSYNSPLHF.

This chain connects TRBV28 to TRBJ1-2, with D perhaps TRBD1 (5 bases). Trimming pared 2 bases from V and 5 bases from J, leaving 15 bases between. The germline gives CDR1 MDHEN, CDR2 SYDVKM. This CDR3 is built from 15 residues. CDR3 sequence: CASSLERSGRYGYTF. CDR3 DNA: TGTGCCAGCAGTTTAGAGCGTTCAGGGAGGTATGGCTACACCTTC.

The chain couples TRBV5-6 to TRBJ1-1; D gene uncertain. Trimming left V 0 bases short and J 3 bases short, with 15 bases between. CDR1 and CDR2 (germline): SGHDT, YYEEEE. This CDR3 is built from 16 residues. The CDR3 sequence: CASSLGGGNWDTEAFF. CDR3 DNA: TGTGCCAGCAGCTTGGGGGGAGGGAACTGGGACACTGAAGCTTTCTTT.

In its sample, this clone was seen a few times. The V and J genes are TRBV5-1 and TRBJ2-7; D gene unclear. The CDR3 is 12 residues long. Trimming removed 3 bases at V and 12 bases at J, with 16 bases between. From germline, CDR1 is SGHRS and CDR2 YFSETQ. The CDR3 DNA sequence: TGCGCCAGCAGCTCCTCTACCCTCTTTAGGTACTTC. This gives the protein CASSSSTLFRYF. Together with reference TRBV5-1 and TRBJ2-7, the CDR3 gives the full variable domain: KAGVTQTPRYLIKTRGQQVTLSCSPISGHRSVSWYQQTPGQGLQFLFEYFSETQRNKGNFPGRFSGRQFSNSRSEMNVSTLELGDSALYLCASSSSTLFRYFGPGTRLTVT.